These 32 T cell receptor beta chains share one sample of origin, sequenced in a study of beta chain features in type 1 diabetes. The authors reverse transcribed all of the isolated RNA, so sequencing captured expressed TCRB transcripts. Sequencing used immunoSEQ multiplex PCR; TCRdb keeps in-frame clones, though not all of them. In the table there are 850,000 to 900,000 clones, 15% to 20% of which are singletons. Sequenced sample: naive CD4+ T cells from blood. These receptors all come from a woman in her late teens or twenties in good health.

This clone turned up a few times. This chain uses TRBV6-5 with TRBJ2-1, with D possibly TRBD1 on 6 matching bases. Between the trimmed V and J ends, which lost 3 bases and 5 bases, there was a span of 14 bases. The length of the CDR3 is 15 residues. Germline CDR1 reads MNHEY; CDR2 reads SVGAGI. CDR3 DNA: TGTGCCAGCAGTTATAGGGGAGCAGGGGACAATGAGCAGTTCTTC. Translation: CASSYRGAGDNEQFF.

This clone has more than one count but fewer than ten. This specimen includes other DNA sequences encoding the same CDR3. The rearrangement uses TRBV18 and TRBJ2-1; TRBD2 matches 8 bases. V lost 3 bases to trimming and J lost 7 bases; unmatched junction nucleotides: 5. Germline CDR1 and CDR2: KGHSH and LQKENI. The CDR3 length is 14 residues. CDR3 sequence (DNA): TGTGCCAGCTCACCCGGACTAGCTTCTAATGAGCAGTTCTTC. It translates to CASSPGLASNEQFF.

A note on this clone: The sample carries other DNA sequences with the same CDR3. CDR3: CASSLAGANTGELFF. The CDR3 DNA reads TGTGCCAGCAGCTTAGCGGGAGCGAACACCGGGGAGCTGTTTTTT. The genes are TRBV7-2 and TRBJ2-2; the D gene is possibly TRBD2 (5 bases). The length of the CDR3 is 15 residues. CDR1 SGHTA and CDR2 FQGNSA come from the germline V gene. The ends were cut back, 0 bases at V and 0 bases at J, with 5 bases in the middle.

This clone appeared a few times. This rearrangement joins TRBV27 to TRBJ2-2; no clear D gene. The length of the CDR3 is 12 residues. Trimming pared 1 base from V and 7 bases from J, leaving 4 bases between. Germline-derived CDR1 and CDR2 are MNHEY and SMNVEV (reference sequence). The CDR3 loop is CASSLYGGELFF. Written as DNA, the CDR3 is TGTGCCAGCAGTTTATATGGCGGGGAGCTGTTTTTT.

This clone has just a few counts. V usage is TRBV6-5 and J usage is TRBJ2-7; 7 bases line up with TRBD2. The CDR3 loop spans 13 amino acids. The V gene's germline CDR1 is MNHEY and CDR2 SVGAGI. The V gene end was trimmed by 5 bases and the J gene end by 7 bases; junction bases not matched to a gene: 8. The CDR3 DNA reads TGTGCCAGCAGTGTCAGCGGGACGCGGGAGCAGTACTTC. This encodes CASSVSGTREQYF.

This clone appeared a few times. The rearrangement links TRBV4-1 to TRBJ2-1, with TRBD2 matching over 7 bases. The J segment lost 7 bases and the V segment lost 6 bases, leaving 12 bases of the junction unmatched. This CDR3 region has 15 residues. Looked up from germline, CDR1 is MGHRA and CDR2 is YSYEKL. The CDR3 DNA follows: TGCGCCAGCAGGACTAGGGCGGGAGTGGGTAATGAGCAGTTCTTC. This gives the protein CASRTRAGVGNEQFF.

This clone was seen more than once but under ten times. This rearrangement joins TRBV10-3 to TRBJ2-5, with 15 bases fitting TRBD2. This CDR3 spans 16 amino acids. Germline V gene data show CDR1 as ENHRY and CDR2 as SYGVKD. Trimming at V came to 4 bases and at J to 5 bases, leaving 5 bases not matched to a gene. The CDR3 spells CAISAGLAGGQETQYF. The CDR3 DNA is TGTGCCATCAGTGCAGGACTAGCGGGAGGGCAGGAGACCCAGTACTTC.

This clone was seen only a few times. The chain joins TRBV7-9 to TRBJ2-3; 9 positions agree with TRBD2. V lost 5 bases and J lost 3; bases outside the gene matches: 6. Germline-derived CDR1 and CDR2 are SEHNR and FQNEAQ (reference sequence). This CDR3 has 15 residues. CDR3 sequence: CASSTRLAETDTQYF. CDR3 bases: TGTGCCAGCAGCACCAGACTAGCGGAGACAGATACGCAGTATTTT. Full variable domain (rest looked up from reference TRBV7-9 and TRBJ2-3): DTGVSQNPRHKITKRGQNVTFRCDPISEHNRLYWYRQTLGQGPEFLTYFQNEAQLEKSRLLSDRFSAERPKGSFSTLEIQRTEQGDSAMYLCASSTRLAETDTQYFGPGTRLTVL.

This clone was seen repeatedly, ten times or more. The V and J genes are TRBV2 and TRBJ2-4, with 13 bases fitting TRBD2. Germline V gives CDR1 SNHLY, CDR2 FYNNEI. CDR3 size: 16 residues. Losses at the gene ends were 5 bases for V and 3 bases for J; bases not matched to a gene: 4. In DNA form, the CDR3 reads TGTGCCAGCAGTCGAGGACTAGCGGGAGACAAAAACATTCAGTACTTC. Protein sequence: CASSRGLAGDKNIQYF.

The chain recombines TRBV7-9 with TRBJ2-7; 8 bases line up with TRBD1. The CDR3 spans 15 residues. Germline V gene data show CDR1 as SEHNR and CDR2 as FQNEAQ (reference sequence). V was clipped by 4 bases and J by 3 bases; unmatched bases: 8. This CDR3 is CASSSNDRGGYEQYF. CDR3 sequence (DNA): TGTGCCAGCAGCTCAAACGACAGGGGTGGCTACGAGCAGTACTTC.

This clone showed up just a few times. In the same sample, other DNA sequences code for this CDR3. J is TRBJ2-3 and V is TRBV7-9; possible D gene TRBD2, 5 bases. With 5 bases removed from V and 0 bases from J, the gap between germline ends came to 9 bases. The CDR3 covers 14 residues. CDR1 and CDR2 from the germline V gene are SEHNR and FQNEAQ (reference sequence). The CDR3 here is CASSLGLSTDTQYF. For the CDR3, the DNA is TGTGCCAGCAGCCTCGGACTCAGCACAGATACGCAGTATTTT.

In nucleotides, the CDR3 is TGTGCCAGCAGAGCTGCGAGCTCTGGGGCCAACGTCCTGACTTTC. Translating it yields CASRAASSGANVLTF. The chain is built from TRBV7-9 and TRBJ2-6; D gene ambiguous. The CDR3 extends over 15 amino acids. V lost 6 bases, J lost 0 bases, and 9 bases lay in between. Germline CDR1 is SEHNR and CDR2 is FQNEAQ (reference sequence).

This clone was counted a few times. The chain has TRBV7-2 and TRBJ2-3; D may be TRBD1 or TRBD2 (5 bases each). Trimming cost V 5 bases and J 0 bases, with 12 bases left between them. Germline-derived CDR1 and CDR2 are SGHTA and FQGNSA. There are 15 residues in the CDR3. The CDR3 loop reads CASSPWGSSTDTQYF. CDR3 DNA sequence: TGTGCCAGCAGCCCCTGGGGGTCGAGCACAGATACGCAGTATTTT.

This clone was counted a few times. V gene TRBV28 combines with J gene TRBJ2-5; D unresolved. The CDR3 length is 11 residues. Germline assignment: CDR1 MDHEN and CDR2 SYDVKM. The V end lost 8 bases, the J end lost 9 bases, and 13 bases lay between the germline ends. CDR3 residues: CASSVRLAQYF. The CDR3 bases are TGTGCCAGCTCGGTGCGTTTGGCCCAGTACTTC.

This chain connects TRBV20-1 to TRBJ2-5; D ambiguous. CDR3 length: 11 amino acids. The germline gives CDR1 DFQATT, CDR2 SNEGSKA (reference sequence). V was pared by 5 bases and J by 3 bases, with 7 bases between. CDR3 sequence (DNA): TGCAGTGCTTTAGTTGAAGAGACCCAGTACTTC. It codes for CSALVEETQYF.

This clone turned up a few times. The rearrangement uses TRBV5-6 and TRBJ2-5; TRBD1 might be the D (6 bases). Germline-derived CDR1 and CDR2 are SGHDT and YYEEEE. This CDR3 region has 17 residues. V lost 1 base to trimming and J lost 0 bases, with 16 bases between them. The CDR3 DNA is TGTGCCAGCAGCTTGACTGGTAGGGCAGGGGACCAAGAGACCCAGTACTTC. It codes for CASSLTGRAGDQETQYF.

This chain joins TRBV2 and TRBJ1-5, with TRBD1 as a possible D gene (5 bases). The CDR3 consists of 13 residues. CDR1 is SNHLY and CDR2 is FYNNEI in the germline V gene. Trimming took 7 bases from V and 4 from J, leaving 11 bases between them. As DNA, the CDR3 is TGTGCCAGCATAATGGGGGAGAATCAGCCCCAGCATTTT. It yields the protein CASIMGENQPQHF.

The chain is built from TRBV7-6 and TRBJ2-2; possibly TRBD1 for D (5 bases). The germline V gene has CDR1 SGHVS and CDR2 FNYEAQ. CDR3 length: 15 residues. V shed 2 bases and J shed 5 bases, with 12 bases lying between them. For the CDR3, the DNA is TGTGCCAGCAGCTTAATGACAGAGCAGACCGGGGAGCTGTTTTTT. The encoded protein is CASSLMTEQTGELFF.

The chain uses TRBV15 and TRBJ2-3; D might be TRBD1 or TRBD2, each matching 6 bases. Trimming removed 1 base from V and 1 base from J, with 12 bases in between. Germline V gene lookup returns CDR1 LNHNV and CDR2 YYDKDF (reference sequence). The CDR3 runs to 16 residues. In nucleotides, the CDR3 is TGTGCCACCAGCAGAGTGGGGGGCGCTGGCACAGATACGCAGTATTTT. It encodes CATSRVGGAGTDTQYF.

The CDR3 nucleotides read TGTGCCAGCAGTTACCAACCAAGGGTGACCATTCAGTACTTC. This sequence encodes CASSYQPRVTIQYF. The chain combines TRBV6-5 with TRBJ2-4; the D is unclear. Trimming removed 2 bases at V and 9 bases at J, with 14 bases between. CDR1 is MNHEY and CDR2 is SVGAGI in the germline V gene. The CDR3 runs 14 residues.

This clone has a handful of counts. The chain is built from TRBV7-2 and TRBJ2-3; 9 nucleotides align to TRBD2. Trimming removed 3 bases from V and 3 bases from J; junction bases left unmatched: 7. CDR1 and CDR2 (germline): SGHTA, FQGNSA. This CDR3 has 16 amino acids. The CDR3 DNA is TGTGCCAGCAGCTTCCTTAGCGGGAGTATAACAGATACGCAGTATTTT. The encoded protein is CASSFLSGSITDTQYF.

J is TRBJ2-5 and V is TRBV4-3; D gene uncertain. The CDR3 sequence is 15 residues long. V shed 1 base and J shed 1 base, with 10 bases lying between them. Germline values: CDR1 LGHNA, CDR2 YSLEER. The CDR3 reads CASSQVGSTQETQYF. In DNA, the CDR3 is TGCGCCAGCAGCCAAGTGGGTTCTACCCAAGAGACCCAGTACTTC.

This chain links TRBV7-9 with TRBJ1-1; D not resolved. Trimming cost V 7 bases and J 0 bases, with 9 bases left between them. The CDR3 spans 13 residues. Germline V gene data show CDR1 as SEHNR and CDR2 as FQNEAQ (reference sequence). CDR3 DNA sequence: TGTGCCAGCACCGAGGTCATGAACACTGAAGCTTTCTTT. It specifies CASTEVMNTEAFF.

This chain joins TRBV18 and TRBJ2-4; the D gene is possibly TRBD1 (5 bases). The ends were cut back, 2 bases at V and 2 bases at J, with 10 bases in the middle. Germline CDR1 KGHSH, CDR2 LQKENI. The CDR3 has 15 residues. CDR3 coding DNA: TGTGCCAGCTCACCAGCGGCAGGGTCCAAAAACATTCAGTACTTC. As protein: CASSPAAGSKNIQYF.

This clone appeared a few times. For the CDR3, the DNA is TGTGCCAGCAGCTTAGGACTAGCGGGAGCAGGGTCCGGGGAGCTGTTTTTT. Translation gives CASSLGLAGAGSGELFF. V is TRBV7-2 and J is TRBJ2-2; TRBD2 matches at 12 bases. Trimming removed 1 base from V and 6 bases from J; junction bases left unmatched: 6. The germline CDR1 and CDR2 sequences are SGHTA and FQGNSA. The CDR3 runs 17 residues. Variable domain in full (rest from reference TRBV7-2 and TRBJ2-2): GAGVSQSPSNKVTEKGKDVELRCDPISGHTALYWYRQSLGQGLEFLIYFQGNSAPDKSGLPSDRFSAERTGGSVSTLTIQRTQQEDSAVYLCASSLGLAGAGSGELFFGEGSRLTVL.

V gene TRBV5-1 combines with J gene TRBJ2-7; TRBD1 is a possible D gene (5 bases). V was trimmed by 5 bases and J by 3 bases, leaving 12 bases between them. This CDR3 has 13 amino acids. Germline CDR1 and CDR2: SGHRS and YFSETQ. The CDR3 sequence: CASRRVGDYEQYF. The CDR3, as DNA: TGCGCCAGCAGAAGGGTAGGGGACTACGAGCAGTACTTC. Complete variable domain (other parts from reference TRBV5-1 and TRBJ2-7): KAGVTQTPRYLIKTRGQQVTLSCSPISGHRSVSWYQQTPGQGLQFLFEYFSETQRNKGNFPGRFSGRQFSNSRSEMNVSTLELGDSALYLCASRRVGDYEQYFGPGTRLTVT.

In its sample, this clone was seen a few times. The chain joins TRBV6-1 to TRBJ2-7; D possibly matches TRBD1 or TRBD2 (5 bases each). The germline gives CDR1 MNHNS, CDR2 SASEGT. Trimming stripped 11 bases from V and 5 bases from J, with 16 bases between. This CDR3 is built from 12 residues. The CDR3 bases are TGTGCCTCAATGATGGGGCGGGACGAGCAGTACTTC. It yields the protein CASMMGRDEQYF.

The chain combines TRBV5-1 with TRBJ2-3; TRBD2 matches at 10 bases. From germline, CDR1 is SGHRS and CDR2 YFSETQ. The CDR3 sequence is 15 residues long. V was clipped by 6 bases and J by 2 bases; unmatched bases: 6. The CDR3 nucleotides are TGCGCCAGCATGGCTAGCGGGAGCTTCACAGATACGCAGTATTTT. Translated: CASMASGSFTDTQYF.

This rearrangement joins TRBV5-1 to TRBJ2-5; possible D gene TRBD2, 5 bases. Germline values: CDR1 SGHRS, CDR2 YFSETQ. V was trimmed by 4 bases and J by 1 base, leaving 8 bases between them. The CDR3 extends over 13 amino acids. The DNA for the CDR3 is TGCGCCAGCAGCCTAAGCGGCCAAGAGACCCAGTACTTC. This encodes CASSLSGQETQYF.

This clone was detected only a few times. The V and J genes are TRBV9 and TRBJ2-7; D is perhaps TRBD2 (5 bases). Germline-derived CDR1 and CDR2 are SGDLS and YYNGEE. The CDR3 has 16 amino acids. Trimming removed 0 bases at V and 2 bases at J, with 15 bases between. CDR3 in amino acids: CASSVAISSQTYEQYF. DNA for the CDR3: TGTGCCAGCAGCGTAGCGATTTCTAGCCAGACCTACGAGCAGTACTTC.

This clone was observed a single time. The rearrangement links TRBV27 to TRBJ1-2, with D perhaps matching TRBD1 (6 bases). Per the germline V gene, CDR1 is MNHEY and CDR2 is SMNVEV (reference sequence). The CDR3 totals 15 residues. V was clipped by 10 bases and J by 5 bases, with 23 bases between them. The CDR3 reads CATRGRGRWGYGYTF. The CDR3, as DNA: TGTGCCACACGAGGACGGGGGCGCTGGGGGTATGGCTACACCTTC.

The chain has TRBV28 and TRBJ2-7; weak D call: TRBD1 (5 bases). The CDR3 extends over 12 amino acids. Trimming cost V 5 bases and J 7 bases, with 12 bases left between them. CDR1 is MDHEN, CDR2 SYDVKM, per germline. The CDR3 is CASSPDMREQYF. CDR3 DNA: TGTGCCAGCAGTCCGGACATGAGGGAGCAGTACTTC.